This entry describes one T cell receptor (beta chain). The data belong to a study of control samples from healthy donors and cancer patients. The CDR3 sequence is 16 residues long. The V segment lost 3 bases and the J segment 4 bases; nucleotides outside the gene matches: 8. CDR1 is LGHNA and CDR2 is YSLEER in the germline V gene. The protocol was immunoSEQ multiplex PCR, while the TCRdb copy is restricted to in-frame clones and leaves out a portion. The table shows approximately 30,000 clones, with roughly 95% occurring only once. The genes are TRBV4-3 and TRBJ1-4, with 7 bases that match TRBD1. The TCR sequence derives from a man in his 60s in good health. The sequencing input was blood. This CDR3 is CASSQDGTDYNEKLFF. The DNA of the CDR3 is TGCGCCAGCAGCCAGGACGGGACAGATTATAATGAAAAACTGTTTTTT.